This T cell receptor beta chain was sequenced for a study of T-cell memory formation after mild COVID-19. TCRdb passed the 5' RACE reads through MiXCR, listing each CDR3 protein once. The repertoire holds a few hundred thousand distinct CDR3 sequences, 15% to 20% seen once, with about 22% in the top ten. The CDR3 contains 17 residues. The germline V gene encodes CDR1 LGHNA and CDR2 YSLEER. The trim removed 4 bases at V and 0 bases at J, leaving 6 bases unmatched. This clonotype was recorded many times. Specimen: PBMCs or a T cell subset sorted from them (not recorded which). This clonotype was obtained from a man younger than 35 who had mild COVID-19 (a few samples of this study predate the infection). Cell type and time point are not known. The V and J genes are TRBV4-3 and TRBJ2-7; TRBD2 matches 13 bases. The CDR3 DNA sequence: TGCGCCAGCAGCCCTGGGACTAGCGGGGTTAACTCCTACGAGCAGTACTTC. The encoded protein is CASSPGTSGVNSYEQYF.